A single sample is the source of the 30 T cell receptor beta chains below, sequenced in a study of blood T cell repertoires in COVID-19. Profiling relied on immunoSEQ multiplex PCR, and the TCRdb table lists in-frame clones only, not all of them. Among some 130,000 clones listed, roughly 88% were seen once. Sequenced: peripheral blood. The receptors were gathered from a man in his fifties with acute or convalescent COVID-19.

The V and J genes are TRBV19 and TRBJ2-2, with D possibly being TRBD2 (6 bases). V lost 7 bases and J lost 4, with 13 bases in between. This CDR3 comprises 14 residues. The germline CDR1 and CDR2 sequences are LNHDA and SQIVND (reference sequence). The DNA for the CDR3 is TGTGCCAGTACCTTGGGGGGAGGCACCGGGGAGCTGTTTTTT. Residues: CASTLGGGTGELFF.

Only a few counts were recorded for this clone. The J gene is TRBJ1-1, the V gene TRBV7-8, with TRBD1 matching 7 bases. Germline trimming cut 5 bases from V and 4 bases from J; bases unmatched to any gene: 7. Germline CDR1 is SGHVS and CDR2 is FQNEAQ. This CDR3 spans 14 amino acids. The CDR3 is CASSPQGVGTEAFF. CDR3 nucleotide sequence: TGTGCCAGCAGCCCCCAGGGGGTGGGCACTGAAGCTTTCTTT.

The chain uses TRBV5-1 and TRBJ2-7; D is perhaps TRBD2 (5 bases). The CDR3 consists of 15 residues. CDR1 is SGHRS and CDR2 is YFSETQ in the germline V gene. V dropped 4 bases and J dropped 0 bases, with 14 bases sitting between them. The CDR3 DNA is TGCGCCAGCAGCCCTAGGACGGGGAGCTCCTACGAGCAGTACTTC. It encodes CASSPRTGSSYEQYF.

This chain links TRBV4-1 with TRBJ1-2; 9 bases agree with TRBD1. The trim removed 4 bases at V and 1 base at J, leaving 13 bases unmatched. Germline lookup yields CDR1 MGHRA and CDR2 YSYEKL. The CDR3 sequence is 18 residues long. The CDR3 bases are TGCGCCAGCAGCCTGAAGACCGGGACAGGGCACATTAACTATGGCTACACCTTC. It translates to CASSLKTGTGHINYGYTF.

The chain has TRBV7-9 and TRBJ1-1, with D maybe TRBD1 (5 bases). CDR3 length equals 14 residues. Germline assignment: CDR1 SEHNR and CDR2 FQNEAQ (reference sequence). The V end lost 2 bases, the J end lost 2 bases, and 9 bases lay between the germline ends. In DNA, the CDR3 is TGTGCCAGCAGCTTAAAGACAGATAACACTGAAGCTTTCTTT. It is translated as CASSLKTDNTEAFF.

The rearrangement links TRBV5-6 to TRBJ2-3, with D possibly matching TRBD2 (5 bases). CDR1 and CDR2 (germline): SGHDT, YYEEEE. V lost 1 base and J lost 5, with 20 bases in between. The length of the CDR3 is 17 residues. This chain's CDR3 is CASSLSPRVGKGDTQYF. The CDR3 nucleotides read TGTGCCAGCAGCTTGTCCCCCCGCGTCGGGAAGGGAGATACGCAGTATTTT.

V is TRBV5-1 and J is TRBJ1-2, with D hard to call. Trimming stripped 0 bases from V and 7 bases from J, with 16 bases between. CDR1 SGHRS and CDR2 YFSETQ come from the germline V gene. The CDR3 has 15 residues. Here the CDR3 reads CASSLAPPSFGGYTF. The CDR3 DNA reads as TGCGCCAGCAGCTTGGCACCCCCTAGTTTCGGTGGCTACACCTTC.

V and J are TRBV5-4 and TRBJ1-2, with D unclear. Germline CDR1 SGHNT, CDR2 YYREEE (reference sequence). Trimming pared 0 bases from V and 8 bases from J, leaving 11 bases between. There are 13 residues in the CDR3. This CDR3 reads CASSLVSGNGYTF. DNA of the CDR3: TGTGCCAGCAGCTTGGTATCGGGTAACGGCTACACCTTC.

The V gene is TRBV5-4, the J gene TRBJ2-1, with 7 bases that match TRBD2. Losses at the gene ends were 0 bases for V and 7 bases for J; bases not matched to a gene: 16. This CDR3 comprises 18 residues. Germline CDR1 reads SGHNT; CDR2 reads YYREEE (reference sequence). The CDR3 DNA follows: TGTGCCAGCAGCTTGGTTGTTTCCGCCGGGACTATTCTAAATGAGCAGTTCTTC. This codes for CASSLVVSAGTILNEQFF.

This chain uses TRBV21-1 with TRBJ1-3; the table's TRBD1 call for D was not verified on the DNA. TRBV21-1 is a recognized pseudogene. CDR3 size: 19 residues. CDR3 protein: CASSKSEDRAARTGNTIYF. CDR3 DNA: TGTGCCAGCAGCAAATCGGAAGACAGGGCGGCCCGGACTGGAAACACCATATATTTT.

V is TRBV9 and J is TRBJ2-1, with TRBD1 identical over 8 bases. The CDR3 totals 15 residues. Per germline, CDR1 SGDLS and CDR2 YYNGEE. V shed 2 bases and J 7 bases; nucleotides not matched to a gene: 8. For the CDR3, the DNA is TGTGCCAGCAGCGTTCAGGGGGCGCAGGGTAATGAGCAGTTCTTC. Its protein product is CASSVQGAQGNEQFF.

This clone occurred once. The rearrangement joins TRBV6-5 to TRBJ2-5; D remains ambiguous. This CDR3 region has 13 residues. V lost 2 bases to trimming and J lost 1 base, with 5 bases between them. Germline CDR1 and CDR2: MNHEY and SVGAGI. This CDR3 reads CASSYPGQETQYF. CDR3 in DNA: TGTGCCAGCAGTTACCCGGGCCAAGAGACCCAGTACTTC.

The V gene is TRBV27, the J gene TRBJ1-5; 7 bases agree with TRBD1. The junction had 7 bases not matched to a gene; V was cut back by 5 bases and J by 0 bases. The V gene's germline CDR1 is MNHEY and CDR2 SMNVEV (reference sequence). The length of the CDR3 is 16 residues. Here the CDR3 DNA reads TGTGCCAGCAGTGCCGACTACAGGGGTAGCAATCAGCCCCAGCATTTT. It codes for CASSADYRGSNQPQHF.

The chain carries TRBV25-1 and TRBJ1-4; 7 bases match TRBD1. The junction had 10 bases not matched to a gene; V was cut back by 5 bases and J by 7 bases. Germline CDR1 is MGHDK and CDR2 is SYGVNS. The CDR3 totals 15 residues. CDR3 DNA sequence: TGTGCCAGCAGTAGGGGGCCGAGGGACGTTGAAAAACTGTTTTTT. This gives the protein CASSRGPRDVEKLFF.

The chain couples TRBV5-1 to TRBJ1-1, with 8 bases aligning to TRBD1. The CDR3 is 14 residues long. Germline V gives CDR1 SGHRS, CDR2 YFSETQ. The V segment lost 2 bases and the J segment 4 bases; nucleotides outside the gene matches: 4. CDR3 in DNA: TGCGCCAGCAGCTTCACAGGGGGGCTCACTGAAGCTTTCTTT. Translation gives CASSFTGGLTEAFF.

The genes are TRBV7-2 and TRBJ1-5; D is possibly TRBD1 (5 bases). The V gene's germline CDR1 is SGHTA and CDR2 FQGNSA. The CDR3 runs 15 residues. Trimming shortened V by 1 base and J by 5 bases, and 12 bases separated the two germline ends. The DNA of the CDR3 is TGTGCCAGCAGCTTAGGGGGGAGGAGGGATCAGCCCCAGCATTTT. Amino acids: CASSLGGRRDQPQHF.

The genes are TRBV14 and TRBJ1-2, with D unclear. The CDR3 runs to 10 residues. The V end was cut by 4 bases, the J end by 5 bases, with 2 bases between. Germline-derived CDR1 and CDR2 are SGHDN and FVKESK. This CDR3 reads CASSPYGYTF. The CDR3 DNA reads as TGTGCCAGCAGCCCGTATGGCTACACCTTC.

The J gene is TRBJ2-5, the V gene TRBV15, with TRBD1 identical over 7 bases. The germline gives CDR1 LNHNV, CDR2 YYDKDF (reference sequence). CDR3 length: 15 residues. V gave up 2 bases and J gave up 1 base; unmatched junction bases: 4. CDR3 amino acids: CATSRPWTGQETQYF. The CDR3 DNA sequence: TGTGCCACCAGCAGACCTTGGACAGGCCAAGAGACCCAGTACTTC.

V gene TRBV7-9 combines with J gene TRBJ1-1, with a weak D call TRBD1 (5 bases). In germline, CDR1 is SEHNR, CDR2 FQNEAQ (reference sequence). V was clipped by 3 bases and J by 5 bases, with 10 bases between them. This CDR3 has 13 residues. CDR3 amino acids: CASSFPGWTEAFF. The CDR3 coding sequence is TGTGCCAGCAGCTTCCCAGGGTGGACTGAAGCTTTCTTT.

This chain links TRBV2 with TRBJ1-1; D unclear. Germline CDR1 and CDR2: SNHLY and FYNNEI. The length of the CDR3 is 13 residues. The V and J ends lost 5 bases and 1 base respectively, with 8 bases between them. CDR3 nucleotide sequence: TGTGCCAGCAGTTATTACAGGAACACTGAAGCTTTCTTT. This translates into CASSYYRNTEAFF.

In this sample, this clone turned up a few times. The CDR3 nucleotides are TGTGCCAGCAGCTCTAATTACAGGGAGATCTATGGCTACACCTTC. It translates to CASSSNYREIYGYTF. The J gene is TRBJ1-2, the V gene TRBV11-2, with D possibly TRBD1 on 6 matching bases. The V gene lost 4 bases and the J gene lost 4 bases, with 16 bases spanning the gap. CDR1 and CDR2 (germline): SGHAT, FQNNGV. The CDR3 sequence is 15 residues long.

The chain combines TRBV6-1 with TRBJ1-5; D is possibly TRBD1 (5 bases). Germline loops: CDR1 MNHNS, CDR2 SASEGT. This CDR3 is 16 amino acids long. The V and J ends lost 3 bases and 3 bases respectively, with 15 bases between them. CDR3 nucleotides: TGTGCCAGCAGTGACGCACCCGGGACTCTCAATCAGCCCCAGCATTTT. Its protein product is CASSDAPGTLNQPQHF.

The chain joins TRBV10-3 to TRBJ1-3, with TRBD1 matching 7 bases. V trimming: 0 bases; J trimming: 3 bases; junction bases outside the gene matches: 8. In germline, CDR1 is ENHRY, CDR2 SYGVKD. This CDR3 is 17 amino acids long. This CDR3 reads CAISESTQGGLGNTIYF. CDR3 DNA: TGTGCCATCAGTGAGTCGACTCAGGGGGGTCTTGGAAACACCATATATTTT.

This clone appeared a single time. Germline and junction disagree at one end, which may indicate a read error. This chain connects TRBV18 to TRBJ2-7; TRBD2 matches 13 bases. The CDR3 totals 16 residues. CDR1 and CDR2 (germline): KGHSH, LQKENI. The CDR3 spells CASSRGTSGTSNEQYF. The CDR3 DNA reads TGTGCCAGCTCCCGCGGGACTAGCGGGACCTCCAACGAGCAGTACTTC.

The V and J genes are TRBV28 and TRBJ1-2; D gene uncertain. Germline CDR1 MDHEN, CDR2 SYDVKM. V lost 2 bases, J lost 7 bases, and 17 bases lay in between. This CDR3 region has 15 residues. As DNA, the CDR3 is TGTGCCAGCAGTTTAGCCGCTCCGGTCTTAGTTGGCTACACCTTC. Translation gives CASSLAAPVLVGYTF.

As for this clone: One end of the junction varies from germline; a read error may be responsible. The rearrangement uses TRBV11-3 and TRBJ2-3, with D possibly matching TRBD2 (5 bases). This CDR3 is built from 16 residues. Germline CDR1 is SGHNT and CDR2 is YENEEA. DNA for the CDR3: TGTGCCAGCAGCCTAGATTTCCAGCGGTGGATGAATACGCAGTATTTT. Amino acids: CASSLDFQRWMNTQYF.

The chain employs TRBV11-2 and TRBJ2-1; no firm D call. The CDR3 totals 18 residues. The V end was cut by 2 bases, the J end by 5 bases, with 22 bases between. Germline lookup yields CDR1 SGHAT and CDR2 FQNNGV. The CDR3 loop is CASSLFPPSPTLDNEQFF. In DNA, the CDR3 is TGTGCCAGCAGCTTATTCCCCCCGAGCCCGACACTTGACAATGAGCAGTTCTTC. The whole variable domain, filled in from reference TRBV11-2 and TRBJ2-1, reads EAGVAQSPRYKIIEKRQSVAFWCNPISGHATLYWYQQILGQGPKLLIQFQNNGVVDDSQLPKDRFSAERLKGVDSTLKIQPAKLEDSAVYLCASSLFPPSPTLDNEQFFGPGTRLTVL.

The chain is built from TRBV28 and TRBJ1-1; the match to TRBD1 covers 9 bases. V gave up 2 bases and J gave up 5 bases; unmatched junction bases: 9. This CDR3 region has 16 residues. Germline loops: CDR1 MDHEN, CDR2 SYDVKM. The CDR3 DNA sequence: TGTGCCAGCAGTTTACTGACCGGGACAGGGAGGACTGAAGCTTTCTTT. This codes for CASSLLTGTGRTEAFF.

This clone was seen just once. The chain combines TRBV30 with TRBJ2-6; 8 nucleotides align to TRBD1. The length of the CDR3 is 18 residues. Per the germline V gene, CDR1 is GTSNPN and CDR2 is SVGIG (reference sequence). After removal of 0 bases from V and 1 base from J, the junction contained 8 bases not matched to a gene. CDR3 amino acids: CAWSVKWTGLSGANVLTF. The CDR3 DNA is TGTGCCTGGAGTGTGAAGTGGACAGGGCTATCTGGGGCCAACGTCCTGACTTTC.

This clone has just a few counts. This chain connects TRBV11-2 to TRBJ1-4; TRBD1 matches 7 bases. The CDR3 is 17 amino acids. V dropped 2 bases and J dropped 1; count of bases not matched to a gene: 7. Germline CDR1 SGHAT, CDR2 FQNNGV. The CDR3 reads CASSLLRGRGTNEKLFF. CDR3 coding DNA: TGTGCCAGCAGCTTACTTAGGGGGCGAGGAACTAATGAAAAACTGTTTTTT.